The sequence of this T cell receptor (beta chain) was determined in a study of blood T cell repertoires in COVID-19. The protocol was immunoSEQ multiplex PCR, while the TCRdb copy is restricted to in-frame clones and leaves out a portion. The sample consists of roughly 390,000 clones, 85% of them appearing once. Sequencing input: peripheral blood. This TCR derives from a woman aged 18-35 years with acute or convalescent COVID-19.

The chain's CDR3 is CASIKSGTYEQYF. The CDR3 DNA is TGTGCCAGCATAAAGAGCGGAACCTACGAGCAGTACTTC. The rearrangement joins TRBV3-1 (or the pseudogene TRBV3-2) to TRBJ2-7, with D tentatively TRBD2 (5 bases). From germline, CDR1 is LGHDT and CDR2 YNNKEL (reference sequence). V was clipped by 7 bases and J by 2 bases, with 12 bases between them. The CDR3 sequence is 13 residues long.